This T cell receptor (beta chain) emerged from a study of blood T cell repertoires in COVID-19. Participants were aged roughly 18 to 89 years from some 24 US areas. V gave up 8 bases and J gave up 2 bases; unmatched junction bases: 15. The CDR3 is 17 residues long. Germline CDR1 is KGHSH and CDR2 is LQKENI. The table came from immunoSEQ multiplex PCR; TCRdb's copy has only in-frame clones and leaves some out. The sample lists roughly 200,000 clones, 89% occurring once. This chain joins TRBV18 and TRBJ2-1, with TRBD2 matching 7 bases. The origin of this receptor is a woman in her 40s with acute COVID-19. Sequencing was done on a sample of PBMCs or T cells enriched from blood (not recorded which). The CDR3 sequence is CASPQAGREVAYNEQFF. The CDR3, as DNA: TGTGCCAGCCCCCAAGCGGGAAGGGAGGTGGCCTACAATGAGCAGTTCTTC. The whole variable domain, filled in from reference TRBV18 and TRBJ2-1, reads NAGVMQNPRHLVRRRGQEARLRCSPMKGHSHVYWYRQLPEEGLKFMVYLQKENIIDESGMPKERFSAEFPKEGPSILRIQQVVRGDSAAYFCASPQAGREVAYNEQFFGPGTRLTVL.